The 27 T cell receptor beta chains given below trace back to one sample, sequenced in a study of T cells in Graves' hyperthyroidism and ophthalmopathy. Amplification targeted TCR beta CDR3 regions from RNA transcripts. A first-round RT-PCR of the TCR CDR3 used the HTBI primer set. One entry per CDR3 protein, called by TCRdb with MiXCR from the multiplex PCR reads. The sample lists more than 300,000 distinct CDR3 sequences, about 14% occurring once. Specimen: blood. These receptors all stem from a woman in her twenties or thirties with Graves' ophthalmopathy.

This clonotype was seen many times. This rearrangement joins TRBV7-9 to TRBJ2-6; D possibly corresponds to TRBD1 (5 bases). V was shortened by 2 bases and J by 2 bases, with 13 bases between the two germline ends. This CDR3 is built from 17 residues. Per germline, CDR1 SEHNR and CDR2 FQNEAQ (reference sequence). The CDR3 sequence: CASSLYGGRAGANVLTF. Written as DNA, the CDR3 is TGTGCCAGCAGCTTATACGGCGGCAGGGCTGGGGCCAACGTCCTGACTTTC. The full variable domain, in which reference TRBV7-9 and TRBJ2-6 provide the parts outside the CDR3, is DTGVSQNPRHKITKRGQNVTFRCDPISEHNRLYWYRQTLGQGPEFLTYFQNEAQLEKSRLLSDRFSAERPKGSFSTLEIQRTEQGDSAMYLCASSLYGGRAGANVLTFGAGSRLTVL.

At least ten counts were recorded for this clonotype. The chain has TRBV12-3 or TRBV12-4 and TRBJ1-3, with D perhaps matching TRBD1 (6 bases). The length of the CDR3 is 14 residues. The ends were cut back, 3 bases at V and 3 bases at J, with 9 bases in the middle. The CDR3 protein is CASSLGQGGNTIYF. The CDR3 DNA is TGTGCCAGCAGTTTGGGACAAGGTGGAAACACCATATATTTT.

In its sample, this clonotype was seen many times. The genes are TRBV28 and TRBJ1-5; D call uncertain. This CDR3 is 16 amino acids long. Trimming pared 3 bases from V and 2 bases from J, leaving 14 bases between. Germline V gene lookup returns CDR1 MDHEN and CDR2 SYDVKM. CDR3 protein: CASSLQGPMGNQPQHF. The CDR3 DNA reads TGTGCCAGCAGTTTGCAAGGTCCTATGGGCAATCAGCCCCAGCATTTT.

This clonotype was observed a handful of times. CDR3 DNA sequence: TGTGCCAGCCAGATCCGGACGGGACAGGGGCGATGGGCCTACAATGAGCAGTTCTTC. Translation: CASQIRTGQGRWAYNEQFF. The rearrangement joins TRBV19 to TRBJ2-1; 10 positions agree with TRBD1. This CDR3 has 19 residues. The germline V gene encodes CDR1 LNHDA and CDR2 SQIVND (reference sequence). Unmatched junction bases numbered 19, after V lost 9 bases and J lost 2 bases. The whole variable domain, remainder taken from reference TRBV19 and TRBJ2-1, is DGGITQSPKYLFRKEGQNVTLSCEQNLNHDAMYWYRQDPGQGLRLIYYSQIVNDFQKGDIAEGYSVSREKKESFPLTVTSAQKNPTAFYLCASQIRTGQGRWAYNEQFFGPGTRLTVL.

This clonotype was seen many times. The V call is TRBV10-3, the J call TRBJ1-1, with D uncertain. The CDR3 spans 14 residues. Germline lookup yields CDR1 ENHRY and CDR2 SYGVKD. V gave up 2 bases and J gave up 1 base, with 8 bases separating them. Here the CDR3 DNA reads TGTGCCATCAGTGAGGAACGCGGGAACACTGAAGCTTTCTTT. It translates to CAISEERGNTEAFF.

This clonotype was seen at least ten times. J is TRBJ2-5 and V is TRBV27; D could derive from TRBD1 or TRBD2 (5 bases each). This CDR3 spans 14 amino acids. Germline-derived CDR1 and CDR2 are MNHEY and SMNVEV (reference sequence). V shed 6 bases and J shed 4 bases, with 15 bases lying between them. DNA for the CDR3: TGTGCCAGCAGATACCTAGCAAGGGGAGAGACCCAGTACTTC. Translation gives CASRYLARGETQYF.

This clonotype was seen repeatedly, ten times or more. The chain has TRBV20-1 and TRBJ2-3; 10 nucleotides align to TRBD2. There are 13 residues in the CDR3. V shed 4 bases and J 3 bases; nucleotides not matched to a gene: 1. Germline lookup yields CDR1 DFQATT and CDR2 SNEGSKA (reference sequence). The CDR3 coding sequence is TGCAGTGCTAAGACTAGCGGGACAGATACGCAGTATTTT. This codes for CSAKTSGTDTQYF.

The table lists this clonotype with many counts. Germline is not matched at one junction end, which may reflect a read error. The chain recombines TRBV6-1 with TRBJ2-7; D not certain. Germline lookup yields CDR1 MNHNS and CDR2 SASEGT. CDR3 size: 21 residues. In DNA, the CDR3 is TGTGCCAGCAGTGTTCCCCAACAGCCGCCCGCCAGCAGGATTAGCTCCTACAAGCAGTACTTC. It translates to CASSVPQQPPASRISSYKQYF.

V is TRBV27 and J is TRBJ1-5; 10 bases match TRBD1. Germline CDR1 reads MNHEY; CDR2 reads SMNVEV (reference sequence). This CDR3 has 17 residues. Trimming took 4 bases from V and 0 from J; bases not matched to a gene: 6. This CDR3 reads CASSWTGGTVSNQPQHF. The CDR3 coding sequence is TGTGCCAGCAGTTGGACAGGGGGGACCGTTAGCAATCAGCCCCAGCATTTT.

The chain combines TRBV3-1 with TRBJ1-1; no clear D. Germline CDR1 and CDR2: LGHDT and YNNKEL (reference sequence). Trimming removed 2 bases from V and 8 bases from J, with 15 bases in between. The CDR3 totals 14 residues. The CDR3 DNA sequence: TGTGCCAGCAGCCAAAGTGGGAGACACGACGAAGCTTTCTTT. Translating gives CASSQSGRHDEAFF. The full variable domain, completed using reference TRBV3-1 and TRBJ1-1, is DTAVSQTPKYLVTQMGNDKSIKCEQNLGHDTMYWYKQDSKKFLKIMFSYNNKELIINETVPNRFSPKSPDKAHLNLHINSLELGDSAVYFCASSQSGRHDEAFFGQGTRLTVV.

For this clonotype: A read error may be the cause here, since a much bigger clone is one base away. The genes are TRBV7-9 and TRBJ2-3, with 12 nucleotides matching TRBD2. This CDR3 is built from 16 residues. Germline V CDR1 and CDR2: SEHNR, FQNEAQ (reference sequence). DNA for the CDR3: TGTGCCGGCAGCGCCGGACTAGCGGGGAGCACAGATACGCAGTATTTT. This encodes CAGSAGLAGSTDTQYF.

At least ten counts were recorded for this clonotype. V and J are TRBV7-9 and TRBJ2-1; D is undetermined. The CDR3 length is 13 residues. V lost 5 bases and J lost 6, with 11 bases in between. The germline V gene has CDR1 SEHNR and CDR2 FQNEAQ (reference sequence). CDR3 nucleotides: TGTGCCAGCAGCCCTAGAGGCCCCAATGAGCAGTTCTTC. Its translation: CASSPRGPNEQFF.

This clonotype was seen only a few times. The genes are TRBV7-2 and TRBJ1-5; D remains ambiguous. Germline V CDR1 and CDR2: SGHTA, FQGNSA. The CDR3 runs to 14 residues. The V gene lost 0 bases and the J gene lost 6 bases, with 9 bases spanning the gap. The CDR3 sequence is CASSLARYIQPQHF. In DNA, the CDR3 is TGTGCCAGCAGCTTAGCGCGCTACATTCAGCCCCAGCATTTT. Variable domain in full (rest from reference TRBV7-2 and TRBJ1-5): GAGVSQSPSNKVTEKGKDVELRCDPISGHTALYWYRQSLGQGLEFLIYFQGNSAPDKSGLPSDRFSAERTGGSVSTLTIQRTQQEDSAVYLCASSLARYIQPQHFGDGTRLSIL.

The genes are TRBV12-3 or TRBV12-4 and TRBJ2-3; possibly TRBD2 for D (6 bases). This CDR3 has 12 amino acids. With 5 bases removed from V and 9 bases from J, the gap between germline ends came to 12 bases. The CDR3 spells CASSGREMTQYF. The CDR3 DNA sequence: TGTGCCAGCAGTGGACGGGAGATGACGCAGTATTTT.

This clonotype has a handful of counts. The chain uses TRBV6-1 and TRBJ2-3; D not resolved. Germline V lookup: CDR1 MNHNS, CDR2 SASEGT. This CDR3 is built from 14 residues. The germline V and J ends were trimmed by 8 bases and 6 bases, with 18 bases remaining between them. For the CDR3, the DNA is TGTGCCAGCGCCCCCAGGATAGACATGGATACGCAGTATTTT. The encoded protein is CASAPRIDMDTQYF.

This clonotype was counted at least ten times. The CDR3 spells CASSSPGTSVQETQYF. CDR3 nucleotides: TGTGCCAGCAGTTCACCCGGGACTAGCGTTCAAGAGACCCAGTACTTC. The V and J genes are TRBV2 and TRBJ2-5; 10 nucleotides align to TRBD2. V shed 5 bases, J shed 2 bases, and the junction held 8 bases outside the gene matches. Germline V gene data show CDR1 as SNHLY and CDR2 as FYNNEI. The CDR3 runs 16 residues.

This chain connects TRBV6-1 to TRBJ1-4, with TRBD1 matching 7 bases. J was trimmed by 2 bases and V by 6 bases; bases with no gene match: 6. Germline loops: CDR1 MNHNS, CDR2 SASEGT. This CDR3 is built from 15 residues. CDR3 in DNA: TGTGCCAGCAGAACTCTCAGGGGGACTAATGAAAAACTGTTTTTT. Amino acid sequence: CASRTLRGTNEKLFF.

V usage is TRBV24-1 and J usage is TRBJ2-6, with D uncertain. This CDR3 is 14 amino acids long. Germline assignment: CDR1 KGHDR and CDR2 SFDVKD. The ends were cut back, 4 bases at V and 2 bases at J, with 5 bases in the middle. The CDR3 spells CATSDDTGANVLTF. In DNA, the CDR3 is TGTGCCACCAGTGACGATACTGGGGCCAACGTCCTGACTTTC.

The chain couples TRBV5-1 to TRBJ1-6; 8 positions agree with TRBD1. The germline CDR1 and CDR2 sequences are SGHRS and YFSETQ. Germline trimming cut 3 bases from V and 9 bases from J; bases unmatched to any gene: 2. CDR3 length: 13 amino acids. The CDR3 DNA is TGCGCCAGCAGCTATACAGGGGGTTCACCCCTCCACTTT. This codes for CASSYTGGSPLHF.

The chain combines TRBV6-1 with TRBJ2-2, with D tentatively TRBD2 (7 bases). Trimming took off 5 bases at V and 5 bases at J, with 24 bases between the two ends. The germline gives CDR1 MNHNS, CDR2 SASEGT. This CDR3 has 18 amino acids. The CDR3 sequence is CASSRGGGAVGETGELFF. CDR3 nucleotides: TGTGCCAGCAGTAGAGGAGGGGGGGCAGTTGGAGAGACCGGGGAGCTGTTTTTT.

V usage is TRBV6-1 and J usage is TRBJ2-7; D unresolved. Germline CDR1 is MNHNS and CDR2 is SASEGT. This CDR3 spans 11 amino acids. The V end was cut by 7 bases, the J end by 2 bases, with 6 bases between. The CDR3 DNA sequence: TGTGCCAGCAAGCAGCCCTACGAGCAGTACTTC. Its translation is CASKQPYEQYF.

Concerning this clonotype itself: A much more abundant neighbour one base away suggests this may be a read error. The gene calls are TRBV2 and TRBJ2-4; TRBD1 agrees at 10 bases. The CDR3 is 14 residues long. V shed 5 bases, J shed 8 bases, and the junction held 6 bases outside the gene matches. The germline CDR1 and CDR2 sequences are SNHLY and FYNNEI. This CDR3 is CASSRGQGVDIQYF. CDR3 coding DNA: TGTGCCAGCAGTCGCGGACAGGGGGTAGACATTCAGTACTTC.

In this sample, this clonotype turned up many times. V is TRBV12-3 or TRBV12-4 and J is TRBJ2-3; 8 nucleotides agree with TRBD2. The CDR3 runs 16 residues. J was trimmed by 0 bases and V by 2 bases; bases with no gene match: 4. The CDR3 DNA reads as TGTGCCAGCAGTTTACTGGGCGGGGGGAGCACAGATACGCAGTATTTT. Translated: CASSLLGGGSTDTQYF.

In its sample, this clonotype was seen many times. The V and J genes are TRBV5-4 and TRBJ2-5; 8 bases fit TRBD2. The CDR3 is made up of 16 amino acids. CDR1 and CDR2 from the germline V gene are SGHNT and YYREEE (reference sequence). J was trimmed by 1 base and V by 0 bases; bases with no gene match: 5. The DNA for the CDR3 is TGTGCCAGCAGCTTGGCCCTAGCGGGTCCCCAAGAGACCCAGTACTTC. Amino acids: CASSLALAGPQETQYF.

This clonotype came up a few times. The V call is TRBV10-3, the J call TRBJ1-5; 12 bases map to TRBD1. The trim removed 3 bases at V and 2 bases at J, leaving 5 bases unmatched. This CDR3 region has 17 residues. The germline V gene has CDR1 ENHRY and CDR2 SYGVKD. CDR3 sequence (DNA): TGTGCCATCAGTGAACGGGACAGGGGGCAAGGCAATCAGCCCCAGCATTTT. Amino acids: CAISERDRGQGNQPQHF.

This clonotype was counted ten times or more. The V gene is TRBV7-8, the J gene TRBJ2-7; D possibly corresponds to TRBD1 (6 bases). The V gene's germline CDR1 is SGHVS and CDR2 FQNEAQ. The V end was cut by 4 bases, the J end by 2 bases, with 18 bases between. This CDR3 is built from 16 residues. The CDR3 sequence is CASSWRRQGTPYEQYF. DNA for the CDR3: TGTGCCAGCAGCTGGCGCCGCCAGGGGACGCCCTACGAGCAGTACTTC.

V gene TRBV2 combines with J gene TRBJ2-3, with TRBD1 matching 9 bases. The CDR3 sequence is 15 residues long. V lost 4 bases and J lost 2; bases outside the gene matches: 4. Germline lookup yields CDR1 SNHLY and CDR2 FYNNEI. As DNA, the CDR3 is TGTGCCAGCAGTGGGGACAGGGCTTACACAGATACGCAGTATTTT. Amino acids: CASSGDRAYTDTQYF.